The 10 T cell receptor beta chains in this list originate from one sample, sequenced in a study of cytomegalovirus exposure and HLA in healthy donors. Libraries were prepared by immunoSEQ multiplex PCR; TCRdb keeps only in-frame clonotypes and omits some of them. The repertoire holds over 200,000 clones, with around 90% as singletons. Sequenced material: PBMCs. These TCRs come from a woman aged 18-35 years in good health and CMV-seronegative.

This chain links TRBV27 with TRBJ2-7, with TRBD1 as a possible D gene (6 bases). The germline V and J ends were trimmed by 3 bases and 4 bases, with 13 bases remaining between them. The CDR3 has 14 amino acids. Per germline, CDR1 MNHEY and CDR2 SMNVEV (reference sequence). The CDR3 reads CASSLGQGIYEQYF. The CDR3 DNA reads TGTGCCAGCAGTTTGGGGCAGGGGATTTACGAGCAGTACTTC.

Written as DNA, the CDR3 is TGTGCCAGCAGTCCTGTGACGGGATATCAGCCCCAGCATTTT. This translates into CASSPVTGYQPQHF. The rearrangement uses TRBV28 and TRBJ1-5; D gene unclear. V dropped 5 bases and J dropped 5 bases, with 13 bases sitting between them. The length of the CDR3 is 14 residues. Germline V gene data show CDR1 as MDHEN and CDR2 as SYDVKM. Full variable domain (rest looked up from reference TRBV28 and TRBJ1-5): DVKVTQSSRYLVKRTGEKVFLECVQDMDHENMFWYRQDPGLGLRLIYFSYDVKMKEKGDIPEGYSVSREKKERFSLILESASTNQTSMYLCASSPVTGYQPQHFGDGTRLSIL.

The chain has TRBV5-4 and TRBJ1-2; D is perhaps TRBD1 (6 bases). The CDR3 spans 16 residues. CDR1 is SGHNT and CDR2 is YYREEE in the germline V gene (reference sequence). V shed 0 bases and J shed 1 base, with 13 bases lying between them. CDR3 DNA sequence: TGTGCCAGCAGCTTGGAAGGGACACAGTTTAACTATGGCTACACCTTC. It yields the protein CASSLEGTQFNYGYTF. Filled out from reference TRBV5-4 and TRBJ1-2, the complete variable domain reads ETGVTQSPTHLIKTRGQQVTLRCSSQSGHNTVSWYQQALGQGPQFIFQYYREEENGRGNFPPRFSGLQFPNYSSELNVNALELDDSALYLCASSLEGTQFNYGYTFGSGTRLTVV.

In regard to this clone: This CDR3 is also generated by other DNA sequences in the sample. The CDR3 spells CASSPGTGGYEQYF. CDR3 DNA: TGTGCCAGCAGCCCCGGGACAGGGGGCTACGAGCAGTACTTC. V gene TRBV5-6 combines with J gene TRBJ2-7; 11 bases are shared with TRBD1. CDR3 size: 14 residues. Germline trimming cut 4 bases from V and 3 bases from J; bases unmatched to any gene: 3. Per the germline V gene, CDR1 is SGHDT and CDR2 is YYEEEE.

This clone turned up a few times. The chain uses TRBV28 and TRBJ1-4; 7 bases are a match to TRBD1. CDR1 is MDHEN, CDR2 SYDVKM, per germline. The V and J ends lost 2 bases and 8 bases, in that order; junction bases with no gene match: 11. This CDR3 has 16 amino acids. This chain's CDR3 is CASSLILRGAGEKLFF. The CDR3 DNA reads TGTGCCAGCAGTTTAATCCTCAGGGGGGCGGGAGAAAAACTGTTTTTT.

The J gene is TRBJ2-1, the V gene TRBV27, with 13 bases matching TRBD2. V trimming: 6 bases; J trimming: 0 bases; junction bases outside the gene matches: 14. Looked up from germline, CDR1 is MNHEY and CDR2 is SMNVEV (reference sequence). The CDR3 contains 20 residues. This chain's CDR3 is CASRGQLGLAGSSSYNEQFF. DNA of the CDR3: TGTGCCAGCAGAGGACAGTTGGGACTAGCGGGAAGTAGCTCCTACAATGAGCAGTTCTTC.

This sequence joins TRBV5-6 and TRBJ1-1; 12 bases are a match to TRBD1. Trimming removed 1 base from V and 4 bases from J; junction bases left unmatched: 8. The CDR3 extends over 17 amino acids. Per germline, CDR1 SGHDT and CDR2 YYEEEE. CDR3 in DNA: TGTGCCAGCAGCTTGAGGTTTTTGGGACAGGGGGCCACTGAAGCTTTCTTT. Translation gives CASSLRFLGQGATEAFF. Supplemented by reference TRBV5-6 and TRBJ1-1, the full variable domain reads DAGVTQSPTHLIKTRGQQVTLRCSPKSGHDTVSWYQQALGQGPQFIFQYYEEEERQRGNFPDRFSGHQFPNYSSELNVNALLLGDSALYLCASSLRFLGQGATEAFFGQGTRLTVV.

The V gene is TRBV7-2, the J gene TRBJ2-7; TRBD1 matches 10 bases. The CDR3 spans 14 residues. Germline CDR1 and CDR2: SGHTA and FQGNSA. The trim removed 0 bases at V and 6 bases at J, leaving 2 bases unmatched. The CDR3 nucleotides are TGTGCCAGCAGCTTAGCGGACAGGGGGGGCGAGCAGTACTTC. Translating gives CASSLADRGGEQYF.

The rearrangement joins TRBV6-5 to TRBJ1-1; D not resolved. CDR1 MNHEY and CDR2 SVGAGI come from the germline V gene. CDR3 length: 15 amino acids. Trimming left V 1 base short and J 11 bases short, with 20 bases between. The CDR3 here is CASSYFSGPSLNAFF. The DNA of the CDR3 is TGTGCCAGCAGTTACTTCTCGGGTCCCAGCCTGAATGCTTTCTTT.

This sequence joins TRBV28 and TRBJ2-2; 8 bases map to TRBD2. The CDR3 runs to 20 residues. Trimming cost V 2 bases and J 2 bases; bases outside gene matches: 16. CDR1 MDHEN and CDR2 SYDVKM come from the germline V gene. This chain's CDR3 is CASSLQNPRWSGRNTGELFF. CDR3 sequence (DNA): TGTGCCAGCAGTTTACAAAACCCCCGCTGGAGCGGGAGAAACACCGGGGAGCTGTTTTTT.